This TCR beta chain is from a study of blood T cell repertoires in COVID-19. Study details: Acute-phase and convalescent COVID-19 samples originated in the United States, Italy and Spain. T cells, B-cell-depleted T cells, or PBMCs supplied cDNA or gDNA.

Original processing notes: Reference gene primer amplification yielded estimated nucleated cell counts. Clones were read by immunoSEQ multiplex PCR, and TCRdb kept only the in-frame ones, dropping some. V, J and clone size derive from that table, while D and trimming were established from the DNA sequence. The repertoire holds about 240,000 clones, with roughly 80% as singletons. Looked up from germline, CDR1 is MNHNY and CDR2 is SVGAGI (reference sequence). Deletions cut 5 bases from V and 1 base from J, with 15 bases between. The CDR3 extends over 17 amino acids. V usage is TRBV6-6 and J usage is TRBJ1-6; D is unresolved. What was sequenced was peripheral blood. This clonotype was obtained from a woman aged 80 or over with acute or convalescent COVID-19. CDR3 in DNA: TGTGCCAGCAGTCCCATCGGAGCGGCTTCCTATAATTCACCCCTCCACTTT. This translates into CASSPIGAASYNSPLHF.